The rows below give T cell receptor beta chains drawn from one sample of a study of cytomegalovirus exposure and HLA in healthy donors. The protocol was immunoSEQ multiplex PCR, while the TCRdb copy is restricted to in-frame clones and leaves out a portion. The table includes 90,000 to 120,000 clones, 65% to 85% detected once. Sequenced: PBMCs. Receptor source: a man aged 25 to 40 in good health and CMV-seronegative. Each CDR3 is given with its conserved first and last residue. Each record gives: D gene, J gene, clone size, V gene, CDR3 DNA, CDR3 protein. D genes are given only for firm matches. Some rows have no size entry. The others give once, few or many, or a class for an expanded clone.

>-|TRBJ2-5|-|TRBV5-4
TGTGCCAGCAGCCCTGGTCCCAGGGATCGAGAGACCCAGTACTTC
CASSPGPRDRETQYF
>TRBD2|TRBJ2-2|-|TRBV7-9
TGTGCCAGCAGCGGAGAGGGTGCTAGCGGCGCTTCGAACACCGGGGAGCTGTTTTTT
CASSGEGASGASNTGELFF
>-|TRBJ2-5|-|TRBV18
TGTGCCAGCTCAGCAGGACAGAAAGAGACCCAGTACTTC
CASSAGQKETQYF
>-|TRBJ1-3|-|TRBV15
TGTGCCACCCAGGGCCAGCCCGAAAACACCATATATTTT
CATQGQPENTIYF
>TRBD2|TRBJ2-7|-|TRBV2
TGTGCCAGCAGGAGACTAGCGGGGGACGACTACGAGCAGTACTTC
CASRRLAGDDYEQYF
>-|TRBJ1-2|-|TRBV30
TGTGCCTGGAGGGTCGAGGTAGGATGGCATAATGGCTACACCTTC
CAWRVEVGWHNGYTF
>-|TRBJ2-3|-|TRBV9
TGTGCCAGCAGCGTAGGGCCAAGGGGGACAGATACGCAGTATTTT
CASSVGPRGTDTQYF
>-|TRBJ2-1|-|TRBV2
TGTGCCAGCAGTGTCCGGGACAAGGGCGGTGAGCAGTTCTTC
CASSVRDKGGEQFF
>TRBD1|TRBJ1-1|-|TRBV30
TGTGCCTGGATGTCCGGGACAGGCACTGAAGCTTTCTTT
CAWMSGTGTEAFF
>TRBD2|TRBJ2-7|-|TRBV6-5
TGTGCCAGCAGGGAAGCGGGAGGGCCCTTCGAGCAGTACTTC
CASREAGGPFEQYF
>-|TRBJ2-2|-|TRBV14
TGTGCCAGCAGCCAAGATTTCGGCAGGGGTTCCACCGGGGAGCTGTTTTTT
CASSQDFGRGSTGELFF
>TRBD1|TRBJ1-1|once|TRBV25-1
TGTGCCAGCAGAGACGGAGGGACAGGTTATTCTGAAGCTTTCTTT
CASRDGGTGYSEAFF
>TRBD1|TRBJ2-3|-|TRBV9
TGTGCCAGCAGCGCCAGGCGGGACAGGGGGACAGATACGCAGTATTTT
CASSARRDRGTDTQYF
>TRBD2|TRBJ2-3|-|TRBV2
TGTGCCAGAACCGGGACTAAAGACACAGATACGCAGTATTTT
CARTGTKDTDTQYF
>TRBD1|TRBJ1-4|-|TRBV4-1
TGCGCCAGCAGCCTAAAGGGTGGTTGGACAGGGGGTGAAAAACTGTTTTTT
CASSLKGGWTGGEKLFF
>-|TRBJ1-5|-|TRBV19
TGTGCCACCCAGGACAGTTTTAATCAGCCCCAGCATTTT
CATQDSFNQPQHF
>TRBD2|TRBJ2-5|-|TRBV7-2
TGTGCCAGCAGCTTAGGGTATCTAGCGGGGTACGAGACCCAGTACTTC
CASSLGYLAGYETQYF
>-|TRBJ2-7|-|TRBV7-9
TGTGCCAGCAGACGCGGGACAGAGTTCGACGAGCAGTACTTC
CASRRGTEFDEQYF
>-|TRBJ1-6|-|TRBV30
TGTGCCTGGATCCCCCCCTTGCGTGATTCACCCCTCCACTTT
CAWIPPLRDSPLHF
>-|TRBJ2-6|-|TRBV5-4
TGTGCCAGCAGTCCGGGGGGGACAGGGAGGACTGGGGCCAACGTCCTGACTTTC
CASSPGGTGRTGANVLTF
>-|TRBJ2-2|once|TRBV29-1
TGCAGCGTGCAGTGGGCTACCGGGGAGCTGTTTTTT
CSVQWATGELFF
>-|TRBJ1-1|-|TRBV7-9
TGTGCCAGCAGCTTAGAGCGGAACACTGAAGCTTTCTTT
CASSLERNTEAFF
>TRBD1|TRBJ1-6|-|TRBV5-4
TGTGCCAGCAGCTTGGTCCGGACAGGGGACGGTTCACCCCTCCACTTT
CASSLVRTGDGSPLHF
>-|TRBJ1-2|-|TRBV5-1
TGCGCCAGCAGCTTGCGTGGAGACTATGGCTACACCTTC
CASSLRGDYGYTF
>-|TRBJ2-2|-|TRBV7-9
TGTGCCAGCAGCCATCAGGGGGGCGGGGAGCTGTTTTTT
CASSHQGGGELFF
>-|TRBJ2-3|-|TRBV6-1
TGTGCCAGCAGTGGGGCCTGGGCAGATACGCAGTATTTT
CASSGAWADTQYF
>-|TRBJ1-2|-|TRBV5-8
TGTGCCAGCAGCTTGAGTCCGGGGGGAGCCTATGGCTACACCTTC
CASSLSPGGAYGYTF
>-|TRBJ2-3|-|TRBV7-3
TGTGCCAGCAGCAACCCCGGTACGCAGTATTTT
CASSNPGTQYF
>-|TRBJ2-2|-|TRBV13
TGTGCCAGCAGCTTCCCGGGACAAAACACCGGGGAGCTGTTTTTT
CASSFPGQNTGELFF
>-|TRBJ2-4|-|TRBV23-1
TGCGCCAGCAGTCAAGACAGTTCCCCTGACATTCAGTACTTC
CASSQDSSPDIQYF
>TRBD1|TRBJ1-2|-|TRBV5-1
TGCGCCAGCAGCTTGGGGGACAGGGGGACCTATGGCTACACCTTC
CASSLGDRGTYGYTF
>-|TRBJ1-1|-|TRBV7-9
TGTGCCAGCAGCCCTACATACCGGACACTCAACACTGAAGCTTTCTTT
CASSPTYRTLNTEAFF
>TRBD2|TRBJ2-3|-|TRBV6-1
TGTGCCAGCAGCCTAGCGGGGGGGCCAGATACGCAGTATTTT
CASSLAGGPDTQYF
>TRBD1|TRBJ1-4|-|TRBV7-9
TGTGCCTGGGAAAAAGGGGGCACTAATGAAAAACTGTTTTTT
CAWEKGGTNEKLFF
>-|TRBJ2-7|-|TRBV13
TGTGCCAGCAGCTCCGGGACGGGACACGACGAGCAGTACTTC
CASSSGTGHDEQYF
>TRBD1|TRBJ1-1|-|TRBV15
TGTGCCACCAGCAGAGCCCAGACCGGGACAGGGTTGGATCTGAACACTGAAGCTTTCTTT
CATSRAQTGTGLDLNTEAFF
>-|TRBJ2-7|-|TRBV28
TGTGCCAGCAGTTTATCGGCAGGGGTCTCCTACGAGCAGTACTTC
CASSLSAGVSYEQYF
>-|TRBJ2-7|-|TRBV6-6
TGTGCCTCTACTTCAGGTTCCGAGCAGTACTTC
CASTSGSEQYF
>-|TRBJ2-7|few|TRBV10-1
TGCGCCAGCAGTGGTGGCGGGGCCTTCTACGAGCAGTACTTC
CASSGGGAFYEQYF